These 22 T cell receptor beta chains share one sample of origin, sequenced in a study of OX40 agonist ivuxolimab in advanced cancers. Libraries were prepared by immunoSEQ multiplex PCR; TCRdb keeps only in-frame clonotypes and omits some of them. The repertoire holds 40,000 or so clones, roughly 80% seen once, with 21% in the top ten. The starting material was CD4+ or CD8+ T cells sorted from blood, obtained in a trial of the OX40 agonist ivuxolimab. All receptors come from an adult with an advanced solid tumor such as melanoma, head and neck, liver or kidney cancer.

The genes are TRBV13 and TRBJ2-3, with D tentatively TRBD2 (5 bases). This CDR3 has 15 residues. Germline V gene sequence: CDR1 PRHDT, CDR2 FYEKMQ (reference sequence). The V end was cut by 7 bases, the J end by 1 base, with 15 bases between. CDR3 sequence reads: CASTRSALGTDTQYF. In nucleotides, the CDR3 is TGTGCCAGCACCCGTAGCGCGCTAGGCACAGATACGCAGTATTTT.

The gene calls are TRBV9 and TRBJ2-2; D is unresolved. Trimming left V 0 bases short and J 4 bases short, with 7 bases between. This CDR3 has 14 residues. The V gene's germline CDR1 is SGDLS and CDR2 YYNGEE. This chain's CDR3 is CASSVEGLTGELFF. The CDR3 nucleotides are TGTGCCAGCAGCGTAGAGGGCCTCACCGGGGAGCTGTTTTTT.

This clone was observed a few times. The CDR3 nucleotides are TGCGCCAGCAGTGAGGGACTAGCAGCGGCCGAGCAGTACTTC. Protein: CASSEGLAAAEQYF. This chain links TRBV10-1 with TRBJ2-7; 8 nucleotides match TRBD2. From germline, CDR1 is WNHNN and CDR2 SYGVQD (reference sequence). This CDR3 is built from 14 residues. J lost 6 bases, V lost 2 bases, and 6 bases had no gene match.

The chain employs TRBV6-5 and TRBJ2-1, with TRBD1 matching over 8 bases. This CDR3 contains 15 residues. CDR1 and CDR2 from the germline V gene are MNHEY and SVGAGI. J gave up 0 bases and V 4 bases, and 2 bases lay outside the gene matches. DNA of the CDR3: TGTGCCAGCAGTTCGGACAGGGACTCCTACAATGAGCAGTTCTTC. Translating it yields CASSSDRDSYNEQFF.

The rearrangement joins TRBV6-5 to TRBJ2-7; possible D gene TRBD1, 6 bases. The CDR3 has 13 amino acids. Germline CDR1 and CDR2: MNHEY and SVGAGI. V lost 8 bases and J 7 bases, leaving 18 bases between the germline ends. Written as DNA, the CDR3 is TGTGCCAGCCTGAAAGGGGGAGTGAAAGAGCAGTACTTC. Translation gives CASLKGGVKEQYF.

V usage is TRBV19 and J usage is TRBJ1-2; D gene unclear. The germline CDR1 and CDR2 sequences are LNHDA and SQIVND (reference sequence). The CDR3 covers 15 residues. V dropped 6 bases and J dropped 7 bases, with 21 bases sitting between them. In nucleotides, the CDR3 is TGTGCCAGTAGCCTCAGCCTTATGGGAGGTGGTGGCTACACCTTC. It is translated as CASSLSLMGGGGYTF.

The sample holds one count of this clone. This rearrangement joins TRBV9 to TRBJ2-2; 7 bases match TRBD2. The length of the CDR3 is 16 residues. V dropped 2 bases and J dropped 3; count of bases not matched to a gene: 7. CDR1 is SGDLS and CDR2 is YYNGEE in the germline V gene. In nucleotides, the CDR3 is TGTGCCAGCAGCGTGGGCAGCGGGAAGGACACCGGGGAGCTGTTTTTT. This codes for CASSVGSGKDTGELFF.

The chain links TRBV28 to TRBJ1-5; 7 nucleotides agree with TRBD1. Trimming at V came to 6 bases and at J to 7 bases, leaving 6 bases not matched to a gene. In germline, CDR1 is MDHEN, CDR2 SYDVKM. This CDR3 is built from 13 residues. CDR3 coding DNA: TGTGCCAGCAGAAGAAGCAGGGGGCAGCCCCAGCATTTT. It is translated as CASRRSRGQPQHF.

This chain joins TRBV19 and TRBJ2-1, with a weak D call TRBD1 (6 bases). The CDR3 is 14 residues long. Germline V gives CDR1 LNHDA, CDR2 SQIVND (reference sequence). V was trimmed by 5 bases and J by 15 bases, leaving 23 bases between them. Here the CDR3 reads CASSPTSTGLTGFF. The CDR3 DNA reads TGTGCCAGTAGTCCAACTTCGACAGGCCTCACGGGGTTCTTC.

The chain employs TRBV7-9 and TRBJ1-4; no firm D call. Germline V CDR1 and CDR2: SEHNR, FQNEAQ (reference sequence). Trimming pared 5 bases from V and 3 bases from J, leaving 10 bases between. The CDR3 length is 14 residues. CDR3 in amino acids: CASSPGIANEKLFF. The CDR3 nucleotides are TGTGCCAGCAGCCCAGGAATAGCTAATGAAAAACTGTTTTTT.

This clone was counted once. The chain has TRBV7-9 and TRBJ2-5; no clear D. Germline V gene data show CDR1 as SEHNR and CDR2 as FQNEAQ (reference sequence). CDR3 size: 11 residues. V lost 2 bases to trimming and J lost 5 bases, with 3 bases between them. CDR3 protein: CASSLWETQYF. Here the CDR3 DNA reads TGTGCCAGCAGCTTATGGGAGACCCAGTACTTC.

The chain employs TRBV5-1 and TRBJ1-1; no definite D call. The CDR3 has 15 amino acids. Trimming took 4 bases from V and 3 from J, leaving 16 bases between them. Per germline, CDR1 SGHRS and CDR2 YFSETQ. CDR3 amino acids: CASSLQGPGDTEAFF. CDR3 in DNA: TGCGCCAGCAGCCTCCAAGGGCCCGGAGACACTGAAGCTTTCTTT.

This clone rates as hyperexpanded (1% or more). The chain carries TRBV7-3 and TRBJ2-7; 8 nucleotides agree with TRBD1. The junction had 9 bases not matched to a gene; V was cut back by 2 bases and J by 6 bases. CDR3 size: 15 residues. Per the germline V gene, CDR1 is SGHTA and CDR2 is FQGTGA. In nucleotides, the CDR3 is TGTGCCAGCAGCTTAGCGGCAGGGGGCGCTTCCGAGCAGTACTTC. Protein product: CASSLAAGGASEQYF.

This chain connects TRBV4-2 to TRBJ2-3, with 10 bases lining up with TRBD2. CDR3 length: 16 amino acids. Germline lookup yields CDR1 LGHNA and CDR2 YNFKEQ. V shed 1 base, J shed 1 base, and the junction held 2 bases outside the gene matches. The CDR3 coding sequence is TGTGCCAGCAGCCAAGTAGCGGGAGGACGCACAGATACGCAGTATTTT. This encodes CASSQVAGGRTDTQYF.

CDR3 loop: CASSLGGWVNTGELFF. The CDR3 bases are TGTGCCAGCAGCCTGGGTGGGTGGGTGAACACCGGGGAGCTGTTTTTT. This chain connects TRBV11-1 to TRBJ2-2, with unresolved D. Looked up from germline, CDR1 is SGHAT and CDR2 is FQDESV (reference sequence). Trimming left V 5 bases short and J 1 base short, with 14 bases between. The CDR3 contains 16 residues.

CDR3 sequence reads: CASSLAGQGVNTEAFF. DNA of the CDR3: TGCGCCAGCAGCTTGGCCGGACAGGGCGTGAACACTGAAGCTTTCTTT. V usage is TRBV5-1 and J usage is TRBJ1-1; 8 bases align to TRBD1. Germline V lookup: CDR1 SGHRS, CDR2 YFSETQ. This CDR3 comprises 16 residues. Unmatched junction bases numbered 4, after V lost 0 bases and J lost 0 bases.

This chain links TRBV7-9 with TRBJ2-7; 10 nucleotides agree with TRBD2. This CDR3 has 14 residues. The ends lost 5 bases at V and 1 base at J; junction bases unmatched: 2. CDR1 and CDR2 (germline): SEHNR, FQNEAQ (reference sequence). The CDR3 DNA reads as TGTGCCAGCAGCACGGGACTAGCGTCCTACGAGCAGTACTTC. Encoded protein: CASSTGLASYEQYF.

The V gene is TRBV30, the J gene TRBJ2-2; 14 bases agree with TRBD2. Germline trimming cut 2 bases from V and 9 bases from J; bases unmatched to any gene: 5. The CDR3 is 15 amino acids. Germline assignment: CDR1 GTSNPN and CDR2 SVGIG (reference sequence). CDR3 nucleotides: TGTGCCTGGAGTAGACTAGCGGGAGGGCCCCGGGAGCTGTTTTTT. This gives the protein CAWSRLAGGPRELFF.

This chain joins TRBV5-8 and TRBJ2-1, with 7 bases that match TRBD2. This CDR3 comprises 15 residues. J lost 5 bases, V lost 4 bases, and 9 bases had no gene match. Germline V gene data show CDR1 as SGHTS and CDR2 as YDEGEE. In DNA form, the CDR3 reads TGTGCCAGCAGCCTGACTGGCGGGAGAGACAATGAGCAGTTCTTC. Its translation is CASSLTGGRDNEQFF.

The V and J genes are TRBV2 and TRBJ2-1, with 7 bases aligning to TRBD1. Germline CDR1 is SNHLY and CDR2 is FYNNEI. V trimming: 6 bases; J trimming: 7 bases; junction bases outside the gene matches: 12. The CDR3 loop spans 15 amino acids. The DNA of the CDR3 is TGTGCCAGCAGGACACAGGGGAGTCCTTCAAATGAGCAGTTCTTC. This sequence encodes CASRTQGSPSNEQFF.

The chain employs TRBV6-1 and TRBJ1-1, with unresolved D. Germline values: CDR1 MNHNS, CDR2 SASEGT. V lost 5 bases and J lost 6, with 16 bases in between. The CDR3 runs to 14 residues. The CDR3 DNA sequence: TGTGCCAGCAGTAACTCTAGGGTTGTGGCTGAAGCTTTCTTT. Residues: CASSNSRVVAEAFF.

The rearrangement uses TRBV7-9 and TRBJ1-2; 8 nucleotides line up with TRBD1. With 3 bases clipped from V and 4 bases from J, the junction kept 4 bases outside the gene matches. Germline-derived CDR1 and CDR2 are SEHNR and FQNEAQ (reference sequence). The CDR3 totals 14 residues. The CDR3 region is CASSLHRGGYGYTF. The CDR3 bases are TGTGCCAGCAGCTTGCACAGGGGGGGCTATGGCTACACCTTC.